Presented here are 8 T cell receptor beta chains from one specimen sequenced in a study of tumor-infiltrating lymphocytes in primary liver carcinoma. A primer in the constant region served to generate TCR beta cDNA from 500 to 600 ng of total RNA. For TCR beta, libraries were produced by three nested multiplex PCR rounds using slightly modified ARM-PCR. A C-beta reverse primer was combined with TRBV1-TRBV30 forward primers in the first two PCR rounds, and each round had about 10 cycles. MiXCR was run by TCRdb on the multiplex PCR reads, yielding one entry per CDR3 protein. The profile shows 300,000 to 400,000 distinct CDR3 sequences, about 65% of them singletons. Germline DNA was also extracted, and blood RNA derived from unsorted whole blood. Sequencing used peripheral blood. These receptors all come from a middle-aged man with primary liver carcinoma and hepatitis B virus infection.

With respect to this clonotype: The conserved phenylalanine or tryptophan normally closing the CDR3 is absent here, so this likely arose from a read error. The chain couples TRBV4-3 to TRBJ1-2; D not certain. Germline assignment: CDR1 LGHNA and CDR2 YSLEER. CDR3 length: 12 residues. Trimming cost V 1 base and J 3 bases, with 3 bases left between them. The CDR3 protein is CASSQGDYGYTI. The CDR3 bases are TGCGCCAGCAGCCAAGGAGACTATGGCTACACCATC.

A note on this clonotype: It may be a read error: a sequence one base away is much more abundant. In nucleotides, the CDR3 is TGTGCCAGCAGCAAAGGACTAGCGGGATTGGTCTACGAGCAGTACTTC. Translated, it gives CASSKGLAGLVYEQYF. The rearrangement links TRBV6-5 to TRBJ2-7; 12 bases line up with TRBD2. The CDR3 is made up of 16 amino acids. Trimming at V came to 6 bases and at J to 3 bases, leaving 9 bases not matched to a gene. Germline V gene data show CDR1 as MNHEY and CDR2 as SVGAGI.

For this clonotype: Just one base apart from a much larger clone, this may be a read error. The chain employs TRBV5-5 and TRBJ1-5; D is unresolved. The germline V and J ends were trimmed by 4 bases and 4 bases, with 15 bases remaining between them. Germline V lookup: CDR1 SGHKS, CDR2 YYEKEE (reference sequence). There are 15 residues in the CDR3. The CDR3 is CASSRTWALNQPQHF. The CDR3, as DNA: TGTGCCAGCAGCCGGACGTGGGCCTTAAATCAGCCCCAGCATTTT.

For this clonotype: A much larger clone differs by one base, so this may be a read error. The chain combines TRBV6-2 or TRBV6-3 with TRBJ2-7; TRBD2 is a possible D gene (6 bases). Trimming stripped 9 bases from V and 3 bases from J, with 12 bases between. Germline values: CDR1 MNHEY, CDR2 SVGEGT. The CDR3 runs to 12 residues. CDR3 amino acids: CARRDSVYEQYF. The CDR3 nucleotides read TGTGCCAGACGGGACTCCGTCTACGAGCAGTACTTC.

On this clonotype itself: The conserved closing phenylalanine or tryptophan is absent in this CDR3, likely reflecting a read error. The V call is TRBV11-1, the J call TRBJ1-2, with D maybe TRBD1 (5 bases). Germline V CDR1 and CDR2: SGHAT, FQDESV (reference sequence). This CDR3 contains 12 residues. The chain's CDR3 is CPSSLLGDGYTI. As DNA, the CDR3 is TGTCCCAGCAGCTTACTAGGGGACGGCTACACCATC.

Details on this clonotype: Possible read error: a much larger clone is one base away. The CDR3 does not end in the conserved phenylalanine or tryptophan, so this is likely a read error. This chain uses TRBV10-3 with TRBJ1-6; 8 bases align to TRBD1. With 6 bases clipped from V and 9 bases from J, the junction kept 7 bases outside the gene matches. The CDR3 is 14 amino acids. Germline V gene data show CDR1 as ENHRY and CDR2 as SYGVKD. The DNA of the CDR3 is TGTGCCATCAGCGACGACAGGGGTGGTTCACCCCTCCACATT. This translates into CAISDDRGGSPLHI.

To note about this clonotype: Here the CDR3 omits its conserved ending phenylalanine or tryptophan, so a read error is the likely source. CDR3 residues: CASSLSTRYEQYL. DNA of the CDR3: TGCGCCAGCAGTTTAAGCACGAGATACGAGCAGTACCTC. The chain has TRBV12-3 or TRBV12-4 and TRBJ2-7; D not resolved. The CDR3 totals 13 residues.

A remark on this clonotype: This clone may be a read error of a much larger clone one base away. This sequence joins TRBV5-5 and TRBJ2-3, with D perhaps TRBD1 or TRBD2 (5 bases each). Germline V gene lookup returns CDR1 SGHKS and CDR2 YYEKEE (reference sequence). The CDR3 is made up of 13 amino acids. The CDR3 nucleotides read TGTGGCAGCAGCGTGGGACCAACAGATACGCAGTATTTT. Its protein product is CGSSVGPTDTQYF.